The subject of this entry is one T cell receptor beta chain. Its cognate antigen is unknown. The data originate from a study of cytomegalovirus exposure and HLA in healthy donors. Broader study findings: The study put 150 or so TCR beta chains on its list as cytomegalovirus-associated. Analysis was carried out at a later point, and it linked a missense DCLRE1C variant to TCR beta V- and J-gene trimming. On later analysis, the bulk of CMV-associated TCR beta chains appeared to be HLA-restricted.

Amplification used 60 Vbeta primers and 13 Jbeta primers. Here immunoSEQ multiplex PCR was the method, and the copy in TCRdb shows in-frame clones only, minus some. The sample includes 77,000 or so clones, about 79% of them seen just once. Germline loops: CDR1 MNHNY, CDR2 SVGAGI (reference sequence). The V segment lost 5 bases and the J segment 7 bases; nucleotides outside the gene matches: 7. The length of the CDR3 is 14 residues. The source of this sequence is a man aged 65-85 years in good health and CMV-seropositive. The chain recombines TRBV6-6 with TRBJ1-2; 10 bases match TRBD1. Source material: PBMCs. CDR3 region: CASSGDRGQSGYTF. The CDR3 nucleotides are TGTGCCAGCAGTGGCGACAGGGGGCAAAGTGGCTACACCTTC.